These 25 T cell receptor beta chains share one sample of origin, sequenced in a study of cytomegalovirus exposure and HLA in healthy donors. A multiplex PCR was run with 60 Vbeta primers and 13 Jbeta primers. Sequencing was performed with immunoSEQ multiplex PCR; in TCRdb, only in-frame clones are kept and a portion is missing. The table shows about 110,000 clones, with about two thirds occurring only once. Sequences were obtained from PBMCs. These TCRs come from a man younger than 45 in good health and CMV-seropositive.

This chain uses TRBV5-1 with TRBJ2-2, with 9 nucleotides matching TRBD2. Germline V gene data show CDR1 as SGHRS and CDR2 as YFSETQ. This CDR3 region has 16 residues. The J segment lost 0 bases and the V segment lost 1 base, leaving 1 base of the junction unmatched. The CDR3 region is CASSLRLAANTGELFF. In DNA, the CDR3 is TGCGCCAGCAGCTTGAGACTAGCGGCGAACACCGGGGAGCTGTTTTTT.

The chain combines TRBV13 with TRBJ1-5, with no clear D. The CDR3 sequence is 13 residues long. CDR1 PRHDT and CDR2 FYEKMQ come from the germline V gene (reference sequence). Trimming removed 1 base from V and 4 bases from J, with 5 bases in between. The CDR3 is CASSLERNQPQHF. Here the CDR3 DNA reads TGTGCCAGCAGCTTAGAGCGGAATCAGCCCCAGCATTTT.

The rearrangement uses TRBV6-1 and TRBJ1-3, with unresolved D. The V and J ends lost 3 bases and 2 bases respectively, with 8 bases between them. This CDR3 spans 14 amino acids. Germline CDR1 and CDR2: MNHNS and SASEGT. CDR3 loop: CASSEKAAGNTIYF. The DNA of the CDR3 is TGTGCCAGCAGTGAGAAAGCGGCTGGAAACACCATATATTTT.

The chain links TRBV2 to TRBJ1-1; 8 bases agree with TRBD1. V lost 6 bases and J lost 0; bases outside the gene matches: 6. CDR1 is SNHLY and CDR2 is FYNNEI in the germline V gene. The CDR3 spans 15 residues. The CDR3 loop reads CASSRGQGMNTEAFF. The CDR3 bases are TGTGCCAGCAGCCGAGGACAGGGCATGAACACTGAAGCTTTCTTT.

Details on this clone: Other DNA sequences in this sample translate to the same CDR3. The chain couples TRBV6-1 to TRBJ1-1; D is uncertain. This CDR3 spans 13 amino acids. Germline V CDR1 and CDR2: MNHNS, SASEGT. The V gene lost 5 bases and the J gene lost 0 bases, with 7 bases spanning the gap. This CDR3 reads CASSSYMNTEAFF. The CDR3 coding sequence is TGTGCCAGCAGTTCTTACATGAACACTGAAGCTTTCTTT.

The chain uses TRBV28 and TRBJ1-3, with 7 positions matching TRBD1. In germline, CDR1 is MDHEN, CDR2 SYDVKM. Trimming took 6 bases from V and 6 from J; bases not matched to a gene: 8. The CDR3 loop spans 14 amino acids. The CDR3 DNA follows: TGTGCCAGCAGCCTACAGGGGTTAGAAAACACCATATATTTT. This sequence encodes CASSLQGLENTIYF. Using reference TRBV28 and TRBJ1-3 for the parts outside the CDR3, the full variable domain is DVKVTQSSRYLVKRTGEKVFLECVQDMDHENMFWYRQDPGLGLRLIYFSYDVKMKEKGDIPEGYSVSREKKERFSLILESASTNQTSMYLCASSLQGLENTIYFGEGSWLTVV.

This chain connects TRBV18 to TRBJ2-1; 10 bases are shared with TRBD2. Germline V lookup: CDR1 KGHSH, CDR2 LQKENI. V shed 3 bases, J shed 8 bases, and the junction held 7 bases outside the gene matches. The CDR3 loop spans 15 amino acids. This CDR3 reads CASSPSSGRAYEQFF. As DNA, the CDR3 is TGTGCCAGCTCACCTTCCAGCGGGAGGGCCTATGAGCAGTTCTTC.

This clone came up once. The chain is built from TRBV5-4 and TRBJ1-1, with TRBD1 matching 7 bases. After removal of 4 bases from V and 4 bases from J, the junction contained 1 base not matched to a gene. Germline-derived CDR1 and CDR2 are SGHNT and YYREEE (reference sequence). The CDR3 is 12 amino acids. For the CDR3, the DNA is TGTGCCAGCAGCCGACAGGGCACTGAAGCTTTCTTT. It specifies CASSRQGTEAFF.

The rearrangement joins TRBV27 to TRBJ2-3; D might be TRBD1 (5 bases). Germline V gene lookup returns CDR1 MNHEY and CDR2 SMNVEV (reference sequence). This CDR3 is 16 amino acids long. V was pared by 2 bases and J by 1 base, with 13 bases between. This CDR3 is CASSLAVGLGTDTQYF. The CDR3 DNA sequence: TGTGCCAGCAGTTTAGCGGTGGGGCTCGGCACAGATACGCAGTATTTT.

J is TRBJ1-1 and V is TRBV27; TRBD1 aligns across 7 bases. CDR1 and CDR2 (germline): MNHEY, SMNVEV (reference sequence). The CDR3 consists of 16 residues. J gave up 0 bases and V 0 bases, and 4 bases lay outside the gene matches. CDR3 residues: CASSLSGTALNTEAFF. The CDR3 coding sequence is TGTGCCAGCAGTTTATCGGGGACAGCCTTGAACACTGAAGCTTTCTTT.

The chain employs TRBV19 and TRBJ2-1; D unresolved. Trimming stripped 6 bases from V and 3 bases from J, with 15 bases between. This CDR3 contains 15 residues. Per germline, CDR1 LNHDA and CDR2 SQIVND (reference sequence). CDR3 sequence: CASSTHQPLYNEQFF. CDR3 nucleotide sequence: TGTGCCAGTAGCACACACCAACCCCTCTACAATGAGCAGTTCTTC.

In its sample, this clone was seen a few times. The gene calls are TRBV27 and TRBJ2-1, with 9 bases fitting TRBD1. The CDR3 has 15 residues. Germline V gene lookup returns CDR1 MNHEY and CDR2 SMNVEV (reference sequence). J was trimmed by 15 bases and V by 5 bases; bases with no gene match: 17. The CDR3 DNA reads TGTGCCAGCAGTCCCATACCCGGGACAGGGAGGGTGTGGTTCTTC. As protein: CASSPIPGTGRVWFF.

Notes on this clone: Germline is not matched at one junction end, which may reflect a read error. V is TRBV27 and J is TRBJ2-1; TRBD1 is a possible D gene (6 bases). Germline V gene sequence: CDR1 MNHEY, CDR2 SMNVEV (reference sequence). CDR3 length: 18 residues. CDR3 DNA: TGTGCCAGCAGTTCTGCCGACCGACCGCAGGGGCGCCTGAATGAGCAGCTCTTC. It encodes CASSSADRPQGRLNEQLF.

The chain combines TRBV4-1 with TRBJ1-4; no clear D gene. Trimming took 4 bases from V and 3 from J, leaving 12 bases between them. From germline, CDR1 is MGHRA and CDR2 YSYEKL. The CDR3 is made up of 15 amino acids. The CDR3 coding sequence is TGCGCCAGCAGCCGCTCGGGGAGGTCTAATGAAAAACTGTTTTTT. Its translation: CASSRSGRSNEKLFF.

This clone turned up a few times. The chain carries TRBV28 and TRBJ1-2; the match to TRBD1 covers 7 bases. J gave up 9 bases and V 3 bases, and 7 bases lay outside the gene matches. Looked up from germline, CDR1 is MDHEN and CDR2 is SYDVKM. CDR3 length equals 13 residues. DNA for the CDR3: TGTGCCAGCAGTTTGGCAGGGGGTAAGAGCTACACCTTC. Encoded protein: CASSLAGGKSYTF.

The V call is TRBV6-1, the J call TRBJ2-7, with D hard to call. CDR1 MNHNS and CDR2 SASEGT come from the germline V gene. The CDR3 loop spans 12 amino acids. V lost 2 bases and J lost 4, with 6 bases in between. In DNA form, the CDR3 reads TGTGCCAGCAGTGAAATCGGGTACGAGCAGTACTTC. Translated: CASSEIGYEQYF.

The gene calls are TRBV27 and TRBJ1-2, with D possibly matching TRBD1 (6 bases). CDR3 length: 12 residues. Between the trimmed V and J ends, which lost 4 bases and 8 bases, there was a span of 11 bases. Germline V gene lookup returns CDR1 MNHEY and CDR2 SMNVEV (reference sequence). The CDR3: CASSYQGQGYTF. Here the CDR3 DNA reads TGTGCCAGCAGTTACCAGGGACAAGGCTACACCTTC.

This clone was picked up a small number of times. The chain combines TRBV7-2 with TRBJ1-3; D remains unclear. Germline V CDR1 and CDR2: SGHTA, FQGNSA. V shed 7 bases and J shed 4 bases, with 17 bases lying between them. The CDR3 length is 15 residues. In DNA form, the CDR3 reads TGTGCCAGCACCCGGACTCCTGGCCCAGGAAACACCATATATTTT. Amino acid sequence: CASTRTPGPGNTIYF.

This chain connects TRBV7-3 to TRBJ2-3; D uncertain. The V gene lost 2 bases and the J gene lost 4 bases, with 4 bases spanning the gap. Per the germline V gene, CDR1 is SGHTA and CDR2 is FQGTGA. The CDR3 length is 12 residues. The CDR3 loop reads CASSLAADTQYF. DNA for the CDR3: TGTGCCAGCAGCTTAGCGGCAGATACGCAGTATTTT.

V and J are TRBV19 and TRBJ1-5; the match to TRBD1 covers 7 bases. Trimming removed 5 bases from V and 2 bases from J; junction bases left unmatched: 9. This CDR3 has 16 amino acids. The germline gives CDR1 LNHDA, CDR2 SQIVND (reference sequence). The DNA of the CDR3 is TGTGCCAGTAGTGCTACTCGACAGGGCGGCAATCAGCCCCAGCATTTT. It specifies CASSATRQGGNQPQHF.

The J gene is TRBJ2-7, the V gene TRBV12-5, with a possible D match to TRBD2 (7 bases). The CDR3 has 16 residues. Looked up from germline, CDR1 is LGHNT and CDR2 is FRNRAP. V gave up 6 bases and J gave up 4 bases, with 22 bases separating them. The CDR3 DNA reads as TGTGCTAGTGGCCCTCAGGTGGGGGGGCGGCGGTACGAGCAGTACTTC. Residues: CASGPQVGGRRYEQYF.

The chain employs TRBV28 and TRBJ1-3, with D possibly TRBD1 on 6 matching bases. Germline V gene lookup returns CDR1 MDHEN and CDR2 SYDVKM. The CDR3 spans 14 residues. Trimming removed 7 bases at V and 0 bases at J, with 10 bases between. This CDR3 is CASIDRSSGNTIYF. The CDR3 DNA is TGTGCCAGCATCGACAGGAGCTCTGGAAACACCATATATTTT.

CDR3 sequence reads: CASSVAVRGYYTGANVLTF. In nucleotides, the CDR3 is TGTGCCAGCAGCGTAGCCGTAAGGGGGTATTATACTGGGGCCAACGTCCTGACTTTC. This chain uses TRBV9 with TRBJ2-6; TRBD1 might be the D (6 bases). CDR1 is SGDLS, CDR2 YYNGEE, per germline. There are 19 residues in the CDR3. The V gene lost 0 bases and the J gene lost 2 bases, with 18 bases spanning the gap.

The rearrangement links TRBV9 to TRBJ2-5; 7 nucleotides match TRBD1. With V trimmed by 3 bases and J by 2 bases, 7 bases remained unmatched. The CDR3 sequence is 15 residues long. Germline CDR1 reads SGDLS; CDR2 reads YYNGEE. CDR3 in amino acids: CASSGRDRNQETQYF. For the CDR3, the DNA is TGTGCCAGCAGCGGCAGGGACAGAAATCAAGAGACCCAGTACTTC.

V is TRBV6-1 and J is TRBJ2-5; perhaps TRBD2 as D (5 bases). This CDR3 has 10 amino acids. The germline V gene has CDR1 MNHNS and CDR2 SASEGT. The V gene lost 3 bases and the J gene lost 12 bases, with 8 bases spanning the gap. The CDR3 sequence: CASSEGVEYF. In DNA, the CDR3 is TGTGCCAGCAGTGAGGGAGTAGAGTACTTC.